This T cell receptor (beta chain) appears in the sequencing data of a study of T cell changes during pregnancy in multiple sclerosis (dated by TCRdb to between 2018 and 2021). Background for the entire study: The study looked at changes in the T cell repertoire across pregnancy in women with multiple sclerosis.

Looking up the germline V gene yields CDR1 SGHDT and CDR2 YYEEEE. Relative to germline, V is 2 bases shorter and J is 1 base shorter, with 9 bases between their ends. Including cysteine and phenylalanine, the CDR3 has 14 amino acids. Only the CDR3 DNA is retained, 42 bases long and in frame from the first base. The method behind the library was the immunoSEQ multiplex PCR assay. TCRdb holds this immuneACCESS table with in-frame rearrangements only. Some clones are missing; in checked studies, unresolved V genes explain under half, and the rest has no known cause. The sample table contains 30,000 to 40,000 clones; only one count was recorded for 90% to 95% of them. The ten largest clones take up about 8% of the sample. This clone was seen once. Its antigen is not yet known. No base qualities exist here, and no much larger clone lies one base off it.

The input for sequencing was CD8+ T cells from peripheral blood mononuclear cells, taken in the third trimester of pregnancy. This sequence was found in a female donor with multiple sclerosis, enrolled in a pregnancy study. Recombination connected TRBV5-6 to TRBJ1-2, and TRBD1 may be the D gene, going by 5 matching bases. CDR3 region: CASSLGAINYGYTF. Read as DNA, the sequence is TGTGCCAGCAGCTTAGGGGCCATTAACTATGGCTACACCTTC.